This T cell receptor (beta chain) was profiled in a study of CD8+ T cells in alopecia areata. Findings of the study overall: Against the mouse data, patients shared TCRs less clearly, possibly for HLA reasons. Higher clonality was seen in lesional scalp than in normal scalp, especially in alopecia totalis/universalis.

Trimming removed 5 bases from V and 7 bases from J, with 20 bases in between. The CDR3 spans 14 residues. Per germline, CDR1 GTSNPN and CDR2 SVGIG (reference sequence). Sequencing templates came from extracted RNA that was reverse transcribed into cDNA. Some clones are missing from TCRdb's copy, which holds only in-frame ones; the method was immunoSEQ multiplex PCR. The sample records 150,000 to 200,000 clones, about 60% being singletons. To note about this clone: The antigen remains undetermined.

The TCR comes from a human donor in good health. Sequencing used CD4+ T cells sorted from blood. This chain joins TRBV30 and TRBJ1-1, with a tentative D call TRBD1 (5 bases). The CDR3 spells CAWDKGLNGGEAFF. The CDR3 coding sequence is TGTGCCTGGGATAAGGGACTGAACGGCGGTGAAGCTTTCTTT.